This T cell receptor beta chain derives from a study of control samples from healthy donors and cancer patients. The trim removed 3 bases at V and 4 bases at J, leaving 6 bases unmatched. The length of the CDR3 is 16 residues. CDR1 and CDR2 (germline): SGDLS, YYNGEE. Repertoires were generated with immunoSEQ multiplex PCR, while TCRdb's copy carries only in-frame clones and drops some. The repertoire holds 120,000 or so clones, with approximately 95% as singletons. This chain links TRBV9 with TRBJ2-1; 11 bases are shared with TRBD2. The sequencing sample was made of blood. The TCR originated in a man younger than 45 in good health. The CDR3 region has the DNA TGTGCCAGCAGCGGCGTAGCGGGGGGGGCATACAATGAGCAGTTCTTC. Translated, it gives CASSGVAGGAYNEQFF.